Sequencing of this TCR beta chain was carried out in a study of T cells after posttransplantation cyclophosphamide. A remark on this clone: The target antigen is unknown.

V lost 1 base and J lost 0; bases outside the gene matches: 4. The CDR3 is 16 residues long. Germline lookup yields CDR1 SGHKS and CDR2 YYEKEE (reference sequence). Study-wide results and limits: TRB overlap between skin or GI tissue T cells and blood was limited.

Profiled with immunoSEQ multiplex PCR; TCRdb holds only in-frame clones, not every one. The sample has about 700 clones, about four fifths seen once. The chain is built from TRBV5-5 and TRBJ2-3; 8 bases line up with TRBD2. The TCR sequence derives from a man in his forties or fifties. The sequencing input was gut tissue. Here the CDR3 DNA reads TGTGCCAGCAGCTTGTTCGGGAGGGAGAGCACAGATACGCAGTATTTT. Protein product: CASSLFGRESTDTQYF.